These 20 T cell receptor beta chains were sequenced from one sample in a study of T cells in tuberculosis. TCRdb's table, derived via immunoSEQ multiplex PCR, lists solely in-frame clones and lacks some. The repertoire holds tens of thousands of clones, with roughly 95% as singletons. As to time point: new active TB diagnosis, blood taken before or within 7 days of starting treatment. Sequencing used PBMCs, obtained at tuberculosis diagnosis. These receptors came from an adult with tuberculosis.

This sequence joins TRBV5-4 and TRBJ2-3; D might be TRBD2 (6 bases). Germline-derived CDR1 and CDR2 are SGHNT and YYREEE (reference sequence). The CDR3 covers 15 residues. Trimming took 2 bases from V and 2 from J, leaving 12 bases between them. The CDR3 reads CASSFGRTYTDTQYF. The CDR3 nucleotides read TGTGCCAGCAGCTTTGGGAGGACCTACACAGATACGCAGTATTTT.

This chain connects TRBV27 to TRBJ2-1; 7 nucleotides align to TRBD2. J gave up 0 bases and V 5 bases, and 13 bases lay outside the gene matches. This CDR3 has 18 residues. Germline assignment: CDR1 MNHEY and CDR2 SMNVEV (reference sequence). The DNA of the CDR3 is TGTGCCAGCAGTCCCTTAGAAGGGGAGGGAAGCTCCTACAATGAGCAGTTCTTC. This sequence encodes CASSPLEGEGSSYNEQFF.

The rearrangement uses TRBV28 and TRBJ1-5, with TRBD1 matching 7 bases. Trimming cost V 7 bases and J 3 bases; bases outside gene matches: 9. There are 15 residues in the CDR3. The germline V gene has CDR1 MDHEN and CDR2 SYDVKM. CDR3 DNA: TGTGCCAGCACCTCGTCGGGACAGTTCAATCAGCCCCAGCATTTT. Amino acid sequence: CASTSSGQFNQPQHF. Complete variable domain (other parts from reference TRBV28 and TRBJ1-5): DVKVTQSSRYLVKRTGEKVFLECVQDMDHENMFWYRQDPGLGLRLIYFSYDVKMKEKGDIPEGYSVSREKKERFSLILESASTNQTSMYLCASTSSGQFNQPQHFGDGTRLSIL.

The V call is TRBV6-5, the J call TRBJ2-7, with D perhaps matching TRBD2 (5 bases). V was pared by 5 bases and J by 12 bases, with 23 bases between. CDR3 size: 14 residues. The germline CDR1 and CDR2 sequences are MNHEY and SVGAGI. CDR3 sequence: CASSRGSDSPLGYF. CDR3 in DNA: TGTGCCAGCAGTCGAGGGTCGGACTCCCCCCTGGGGTACTTC.

The chain recombines TRBV2 with TRBJ2-1; 11 nucleotides align to TRBD2. The CDR3 extends over 15 amino acids. Unmatched junction bases numbered 4, after V lost 6 bases and J lost 3 bases. CDR1 SNHLY and CDR2 FYNNEI come from the germline V gene. The CDR3 reads CASSVLAGVYNEQFF. The DNA for the CDR3 is TGTGCCAGCAGCGTACTAGCGGGGGTCTACAATGAGCAGTTCTTC.

The chain has TRBV6-4 and TRBJ2-2; D possibly corresponds to TRBD1 (6 bases). Germline V gives CDR1 MRHNA, CDR2 SNTAGT. The CDR3 length is 15 residues. V dropped 6 bases and J dropped 3 bases, with 14 bases sitting between them. The CDR3 protein is CASRVQGTDTGELFF. In nucleotides, the CDR3 is TGTGCCAGCAGAGTACAGGGAACAGACACCGGGGAGCTGTTTTTT.

This rearrangement joins TRBV5-1 to TRBJ2-5; 9 bases align to TRBD1. V was clipped by 3 bases and J by 4 bases; unmatched bases: 7. The CDR3 consists of 15 residues. CDR1 is SGHRS, CDR2 YFSETQ, per germline. The CDR3 DNA reads TGCGCCAGCAGCTCCTGGGACAGGGCTGGAGAGACCCAGTACTTC. Translation: CASSSWDRAGETQYF.

V gene TRBV30 combines with J gene TRBJ1-2; D remains ambiguous. Germline V gives CDR1 GTSNPN, CDR2 SVGIG (reference sequence). This CDR3 comprises 13 residues. Trimming left V 8 bases short and J 0 bases short, with 13 bases between. CDR3 protein: CAGTGLANYGYTF. CDR3 sequence (DNA): TGTGCCGGCACGGGGTTAGCTAACTATGGCTACACCTTC.

The chain uses TRBV28 and TRBJ2-7; TRBD2 matches 9 bases. Germline V gene sequence: CDR1 MDHEN, CDR2 SYDVKM. V lost 4 bases and J lost 0; bases outside the gene matches: 4. This CDR3 is 15 amino acids long. Here the CDR3 reads CASSSNSGSSYEQYF. The CDR3 DNA reads as TGTGCCAGCAGTTCCAATAGCGGGAGCTCCTACGAGCAGTACTTC.

The sample holds one count of this clone. The genes are TRBV4-2 and TRBJ1-4; the match to TRBD1 covers 9 bases. The CDR3 is 18 residues long. CDR1 is LGHNA, CDR2 YNFKEQ, per germline. With V trimmed by 0 bases and J by 8 bases, 13 bases remained unmatched. DNA for the CDR3: TGTGCCAGCAGCCAAGATTGGACCCGAGGGACAGGGATCGAAAAACTGTTTTTT. As protein: CASSQDWTRGTGIEKLFF.

The CDR3 region is CASSDLTGPNYGYTF. CDR3 DNA sequence: TGTGCCAGCAGTGACCTGACAGGGCCCAACTATGGCTACACCTTC. This chain joins TRBV6-1 and TRBJ1-2; 7 bases are shared with TRBD1. The CDR3 loop spans 15 amino acids. CDR1 MNHNS and CDR2 SASEGT come from the germline V gene. J lost 2 bases, V lost 3 bases, and 6 bases had no gene match.

V is TRBV5-1 and J is TRBJ2-7; a weak D match, TRBD1 (6 bases). Per germline, CDR1 SGHRS and CDR2 YFSETQ. Trimming removed 0 bases from V and 3 bases from J, with 7 bases in between. This CDR3 contains 13 residues. This CDR3 is CASSLEQGYEQYF. CDR3 sequence (DNA): TGCGCCAGCAGCTTGGAACAGGGCTACGAGCAGTACTTC.

This clone appeared once. The V and J genes are TRBV6-1 and TRBJ2-1; D call uncertain. With 1 base removed from V and 7 bases from J, the gap between germline ends came to 14 bases. Germline values: CDR1 MNHNS, CDR2 SASEGT. The CDR3 runs to 15 residues. In nucleotides, the CDR3 is TGTGCCAGCAGTGAAGACTACCTGATTCGGAATGAGCAGTTCTTC. Translating it yields CASSEDYLIRNEQFF.

The chain is built from TRBV5-1 and TRBJ2-1; 11 nucleotides agree with TRBD2. The CDR3 has 16 residues. Per the germline V gene, CDR1 is SGHRS and CDR2 is YFSETQ. V lost 1 base to trimming and J lost 6 bases; unmatched junction nucleotides: 6. CDR3 DNA: TGCGCCAGCAGCTTGAGAGACGGACTAGCGGGCAATGAGCAGTTCTTC. Protein product: CASSLRDGLAGNEQFF.

The rearrangement joins TRBV29-1 to TRBJ2-1; TRBD1 matches at 11 bases. V lost 6 bases to trimming and J lost 7 bases; unmatched junction nucleotides: 20. CDR3 length: 18 amino acids. Germline CDR1 and CDR2: SQVTM and ANQGSEA. The CDR3 DNA reads TGCAGCGTCGTACCCCTGGACAGGGGGCTTTCGTCGGAAAATGAGCAGTTCTTC. Its translation: CSVVPLDRGLSSENEQFF.

This chain's CDR3 is CASSPIGEGLEEQYF. DNA of the CDR3: TGTGCCAGCAGCCCTATAGGGGAGGGCCTGGAAGAGCAGTACTTC. The rearrangement joins TRBV5-6 to TRBJ2-7, with 7 bases identical to TRBD2. The J segment lost 7 bases and the V segment lost 4 bases, leaving 14 bases of the junction unmatched. There are 15 residues in the CDR3. Germline CDR1 is SGHDT and CDR2 is YYEEEE. The variable domain in full, completed from reference TRBV5-6 and TRBJ2-7, reads DAGVTQSPTHLIKTRGQQVTLRCSPKSGHDTVSWYQQALGQGPQFIFQYYEEEERQRGNFPDRFSGHQFPNYSSELNVNALLLGDSALYLCASSPIGEGLEEQYFGPGTRLTVT.

This clone was recorded a few times. The chain recombines TRBV11-2 with TRBJ2-1; perhaps TRBD2 as D (6 bases). The CDR3 contains 14 residues. From germline, CDR1 is SGHAT and CDR2 FQNNGV. The V end lost 1 base, the J end lost 9 bases, and 13 bases lay between the germline ends. The CDR3 loop reads CASSLGQARGEQFF. For the CDR3, the DNA is TGTGCCAGCAGCTTAGGACAAGCGCGGGGTGAGCAGTTCTTC.

This clone occurred once. This sequence joins TRBV7-6 and TRBJ2-7; D is unresolved. The ends were cut back, 0 bases at V and 3 bases at J, with 6 bases in the middle. The CDR3 totals 13 residues. CDR1 and CDR2 (germline): SGHVS, FNYEAQ. CDR3 sequence: CASSLAPGYEQYF. As DNA, the CDR3 is TGTGCCAGCAGCTTAGCTCCAGGCTACGAGCAGTACTTC. Looking up the rest from reference TRBV7-6 and TRBJ2-7 gives the full variable domain: GAGVSQSPRYKVTKRGQDVALRCDPISGHVSLYWYRQALGQGPEFLTYFNYEAQQDKSGLPNDRFSAERPEGSISTLTIQRTEQRDSAMYRCASSLAPGYEQYFGPGTRLTVT.

The chain uses TRBV6-6 and TRBJ2-1; 7 bases line up with TRBD2. Germline V gene data show CDR1 as MNHNY and CDR2 as SVGAGI (reference sequence). V trimming: 0 bases; J trimming: 6 bases; junction bases outside the gene matches: 8. The CDR3 sequence is 16 residues long. The CDR3: CASSYSKWGRVNEQFF. In DNA form, the CDR3 reads TGTGCCAGCAGTTACTCGAAATGGGGGAGGGTCAATGAGCAGTTCTTC.

The V call is TRBV29-1, the J call TRBJ2-5, with 13 bases lining up with TRBD2. The CDR3 has 15 amino acids. The V and J ends lost 5 bases and 0 bases, in that order; junction bases with no gene match: 3. Looked up from germline, CDR1 is SQVTM and CDR2 is ANQGSEA. The CDR3 reads CSVRTSGSYQETQYF. Written as DNA, the CDR3 is TGCAGCGTTAGGACTAGCGGGAGTTACCAAGAGACCCAGTACTTC.